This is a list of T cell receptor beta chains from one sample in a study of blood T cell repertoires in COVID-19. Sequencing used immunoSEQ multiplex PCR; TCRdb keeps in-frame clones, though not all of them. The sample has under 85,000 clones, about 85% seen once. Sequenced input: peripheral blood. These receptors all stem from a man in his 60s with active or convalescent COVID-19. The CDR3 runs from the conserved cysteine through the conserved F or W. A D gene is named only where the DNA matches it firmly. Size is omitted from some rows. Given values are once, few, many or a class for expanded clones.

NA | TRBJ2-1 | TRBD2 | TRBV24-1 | CATSDPGTSGINEQFF | TGTGCCACCAGTGATCCCGGGACTAGCGGAATCAATGAGCAGTTCTTC
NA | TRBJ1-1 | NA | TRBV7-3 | CASSLTANTEAFF | TGTGCCAGCAGCTTAACAGCGAACACTGAAGCTTTCTTT
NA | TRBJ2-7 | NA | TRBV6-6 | CASRWTELYEQYF | TGTGCCAGCAGATGGACAGAGCTATACGAGCAGTACTTC
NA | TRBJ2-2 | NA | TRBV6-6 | CASSTRRGTGELFF | TGTGCCAGCAGTACCCGGAGGGGCACCGGGGAGCTGTTTTTT
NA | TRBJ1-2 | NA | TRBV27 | CASSLQGNYGYTF | TGTGCCAGCAGTTTACAGGGTAACTATGGCTACACCTTC
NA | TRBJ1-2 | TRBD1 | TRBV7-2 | CASSSPGTGDYGYTF | TGTGCCAGCAGCTCTCCCGGGACAGGGGACTATGGCTACACCTTC
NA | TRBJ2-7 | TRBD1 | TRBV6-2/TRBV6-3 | CASSKSGTGGYEQYF | TGTGCCAGCAGCAAATCGGGGACAGGGGGCTACGAGCAGTACTTC
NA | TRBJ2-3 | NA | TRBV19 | CASSVGSWAGDTQYF | TGTGCCAGTAGTGTCGGTAGCTGGGCGGGAGATACGCAGTATTTT
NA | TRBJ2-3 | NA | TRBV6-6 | CASRYPGSTDTQYF | TGTGCCAGCAGGTATCCCGGGAGCACAGATACGCAGTATTTT
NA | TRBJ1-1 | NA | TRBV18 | CASSPGMNTEAFF | TGTGCCAGCTCCCCGGGGATGAACACTGAAGCTTTCTTT
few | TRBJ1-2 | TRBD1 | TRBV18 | CASSPLEVDRGSNYGYTF | TGTGCCAGCTCACCACTTGAGGTAGACAGGGGAAGCAACTATGGCTACACCTTC
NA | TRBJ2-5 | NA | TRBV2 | CASSPEAQETQYF | TGTGCCAGCAGTCCCGAAGCCCAAGAGACCCAGTACTTC
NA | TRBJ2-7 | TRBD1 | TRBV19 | CASSMGTRTGNEQYF | TGTGCCAGTAGTATGGGAACGAGGACAGGGAACGAGCAGTACTTC
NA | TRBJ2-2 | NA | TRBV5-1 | CASSSQGYTGELFF | TGCGCCAGCAGCTCGCAGGGTTACACCGGGGAGCTGTTTTTT
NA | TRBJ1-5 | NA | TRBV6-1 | CASSEPDGAISPQHF | TGTGCCAGCAGTGAACCCGACGGAGCTATCAGCCCCCAGCATTTT
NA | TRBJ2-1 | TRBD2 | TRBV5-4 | CASSPRGAQDNEQFF | TGTGCCAGCAGCCCGCGGGGGGCCCAGGACAATGAGCAGTTCTTC
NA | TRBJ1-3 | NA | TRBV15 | CATSSKGVGSGNTIYF | TGTGCCACCAGCAGCAAGGGGGTCGGCTCTGGAAACACCATATATTTT
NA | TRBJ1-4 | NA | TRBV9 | CASSPNPGTNEKLFF | TGTGCCAGCAGCCCCAACCCGGGGACTAATGAAAAACTGTTTTTT
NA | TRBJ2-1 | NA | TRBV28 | CASMPGGRGNEQFF | TGTGCCAGCATGCCCGGAGGTCGAGGCAATGAGCAGTTCTTC
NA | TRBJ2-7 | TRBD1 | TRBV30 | CAWEPGTGAYEQYF | TGTGCCTGGGAACCCGGGACAGGGGCCTACGAGCAGTACTTC
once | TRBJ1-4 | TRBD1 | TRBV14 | CASSYNRGREKLFF | TGTGCCAGCAGCTACAACAGGGGAAGGGAAAAACTGTTTTTT
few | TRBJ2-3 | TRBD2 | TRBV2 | CASNSGLAGGTDTQYF | TGTGCCAGCAACTCGGGACTAGCGGGGGGCACAGATACGCAGTATTTT
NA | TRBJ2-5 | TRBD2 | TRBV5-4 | CASSSTSGGAETQYF | TGTGCCAGCAGCTCGACTAGCGGGGGGGCGGAGACCCAGTACTTC
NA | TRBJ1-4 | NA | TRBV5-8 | CASSHGQQATNEKLFF | TGTGCCAGCAGCCACGGACAGCAAGCAACTAATGAAAAACTGTTTTTT
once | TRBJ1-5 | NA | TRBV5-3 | CARSLRWGGRCNQPQHF | TGTGCCAGAAGCTTGAGATGGGGGGGAAGGTGCAATCAGCCCCAGCATTTT
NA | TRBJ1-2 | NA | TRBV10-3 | CAISEGGTNNYGYTF | TGTGCCATCAGTGAGGGTGGCACAAATAACTATGGCTACACCTTC
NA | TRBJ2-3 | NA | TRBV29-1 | CSVDEQQGLDTQYF | TGCAGCGTTGATGAACAACAGGGTTTAGATACGCAGTATTTT
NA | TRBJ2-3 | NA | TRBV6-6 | CASVTGYTDTQYF | TGTGCCAGCGTCACGGGATACACAGATACGCAGTATTTT
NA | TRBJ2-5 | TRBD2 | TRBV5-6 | CASSLGLAGAQETQYF | TGTGCCAGCAGCTTGGGACTAGCGGGGGCCCAAGAGACCCAGTACTTC
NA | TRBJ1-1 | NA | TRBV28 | CASSSGDMNTEAFF | TGTGCCAGCAGTTCAGGGGACATGAACACTGAAGCTTTCTTT
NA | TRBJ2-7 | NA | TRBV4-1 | CASSQTGQRAGEQYF | TGCGCCAGCAGCCAAACGGGACAAAGGGCAGGCGAGCAGTACTTC
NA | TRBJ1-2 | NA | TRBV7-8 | CASSPTGNYGYTF | TGTGCCAGCAGCCCTACGGGGAACTATGGCTACACCTTC
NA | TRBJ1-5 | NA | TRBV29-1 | CSVAWGVNQPQHF | TGCAGCGTGGCATGGGGGGTCAATCAGCCCCAGCATTTT
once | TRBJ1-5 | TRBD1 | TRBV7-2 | CASSLVGQGNQPQHF | TGTGCCAGCAGCTTAGTGGGACAGGGCAATCAGCCCCAGCATTTT
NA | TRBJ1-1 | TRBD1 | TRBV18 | CASSPNTGGTEAFF | TGTGCCAGCTCACCAAATACAGGGGGTACTGAAGCTTTCTTT
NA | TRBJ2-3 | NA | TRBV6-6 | CASSPSLVSGENTDTQYF | TGTGCCAGCAGTCCCAGCCTCGTTTCGGGAGAGAACACAGATACGCAGTATTTT
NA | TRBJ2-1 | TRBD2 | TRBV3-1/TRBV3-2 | CASSHRTSGGYNEQFF | TGTGCCAGCAGCCATAGGACTAGCGGGGGGTACAATGAGCAGTTCTTC
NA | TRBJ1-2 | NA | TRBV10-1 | CASSPGQFYGYTF | TGCGCCAGCAGTCCCGGACAGTTTTATGGCTACACCTTC
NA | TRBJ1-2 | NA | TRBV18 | CASSPISDTNYGYTF | TGTGCCAGCTCACCTATATCGGACACGAACTATGGCTACACCTTC
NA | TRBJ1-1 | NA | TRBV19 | CASSKAGTEAFF | TGTGCCAGTAGTAAGGCAGGCACTGAAGCTTTCTTT
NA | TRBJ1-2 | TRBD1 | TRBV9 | CASSAEWGDSNYGYTF | TGTGCCAGCAGCGCCGAGTGGGGGGACAGTAACTATGGCTACACCTTC
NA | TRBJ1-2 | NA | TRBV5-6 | CASSPEPTGQKYGYTF | TGTGCCAGCAGCCCTGAACCTACAGGGCAAAAATATGGCTACACCTTC
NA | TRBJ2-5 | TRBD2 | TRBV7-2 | CASSRTSGPETQYF | TGTGCCAGCAGCCGGACTAGTGGGCCAGAGACCCAGTACTTC
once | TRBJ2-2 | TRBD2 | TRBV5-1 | CASSLVGLAGAPGELFF | TGCGCCAGCAGCTTGGTGGGACTAGCGGGGGCCCCCGGGGAGCTGTTTTTT
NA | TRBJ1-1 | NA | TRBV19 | CASSRTGNMNTEAFF | TGTGCCAGTAGCCGTACAGGGAACATGAACACTGAAGCTTTCTTT
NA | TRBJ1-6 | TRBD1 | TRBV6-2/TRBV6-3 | CASSPTTGGNSPLHF | TGTGCCAGCAGTCCGACGACAGGGGGTAATTCACCCCTCCACTTT